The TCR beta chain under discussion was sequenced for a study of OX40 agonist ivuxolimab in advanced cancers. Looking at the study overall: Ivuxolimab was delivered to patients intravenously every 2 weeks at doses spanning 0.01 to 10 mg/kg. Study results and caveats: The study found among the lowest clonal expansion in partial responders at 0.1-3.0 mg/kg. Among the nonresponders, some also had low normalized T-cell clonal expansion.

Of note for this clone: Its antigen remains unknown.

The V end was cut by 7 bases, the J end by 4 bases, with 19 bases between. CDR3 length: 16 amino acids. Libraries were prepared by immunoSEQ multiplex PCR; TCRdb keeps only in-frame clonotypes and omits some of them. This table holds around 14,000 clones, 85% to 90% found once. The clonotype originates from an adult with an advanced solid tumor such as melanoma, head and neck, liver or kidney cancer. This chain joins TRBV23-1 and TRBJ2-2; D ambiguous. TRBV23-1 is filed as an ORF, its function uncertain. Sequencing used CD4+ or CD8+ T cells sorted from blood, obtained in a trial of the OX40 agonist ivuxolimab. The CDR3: CASTTGRKIRTGELFF. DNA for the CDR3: TGCGCCAGCACCACTGGTCGTAAGATCCGCACCGGGGAGCTGTTTTTT.